A selection of T cell receptor beta chains follows, all from one sample in a study of cytomegalovirus exposure and HLA in healthy donors. Clones were sequenced by immunoSEQ multiplex PCR, and TCRdb holds only the in-frame ones, with some missing. This repertoire shows about 160,000 clones, approximately 77% found once; its top ten account for around 2.6%. Sequenced sample: PBMCs. The source of these receptors is a female donor in good health and CMV-seronegative. Each CDR3 is given with its conserved first and last residue. D genes are given only for firm matches. Where a row states a size, it is once, few, many or the class of an expanded clone; other rows omit it.

v_gene: TRBV30; abundance: few; d_gene: .; j_gene: TRBJ1-6; CDR3aa: CAWSAPYPLHF; CDR3nt: TGTGCCTGGAGTGCCCCCTATCCCCTCCACTTT
v_gene: TRBV15; abundance: .; d_gene: .; j_gene: TRBJ2-4; CDR3aa: CATSGESDKNIQYF; CDR3nt: TGTGCCACCAGCGGAGAGAGTGACAAAAACATTCAGTACTTC
v_gene: TRBV27; abundance: .; d_gene: .; j_gene: TRBJ1-2; CDR3aa: CASRSEITNYGYTF; CDR3nt: TGTGCCAGCAGATCGGAGATAACTAACTATGGCTACACCTTC
v_gene: TRBV7-2; abundance: .; d_gene: TRBD2; j_gene: TRBJ2-2; CDR3aa: CASSAMNSGGSTGELFF; CDR3nt: TGTGCCAGCAGCGCCATGAATAGCGGGGGGTCCACCGGGGAGCTGTTTTTT
v_gene: TRBV29-1; abundance: .; d_gene: .; j_gene: TRBJ1-1; CDR3aa: CSAITANTEAFF; CDR3nt: TGCAGCGCAATCACAGCGAACACTGAAGCTTTCTTT
v_gene: TRBV7-2; abundance: .; d_gene: .; j_gene: TRBJ1-4; CDR3aa: CASSLTASTNEKLFF; CDR3nt: TGTGCCAGCAGCTTAACTGCCTCAACTAATGAAAAACTGTTTTTT
v_gene: TRBV5-1; abundance: .; d_gene: .; j_gene: TRBJ1-2; CDR3aa: CASSLEGRREGYTF; CDR3nt: TGCGCCAGCAGCTTGGAGGGGCGGAGGGAAGGCTACACCTTC
v_gene: TRBV18; abundance: .; d_gene: TRBD1; j_gene: TRBJ1-5; CDR3aa: CASSLRDRAQPQHF; CDR3nt: TGTGCCAGCTCACTCCGGGACAGGGCACAGCCCCAGCATTTT
v_gene: TRBV27; abundance: .; d_gene: .; j_gene: TRBJ1-2; CDR3aa: CASSLDRLRGYTF; CDR3nt: TGTGCCAGCAGTTTAGACCGACTTAGGGGCTACACCTTC
v_gene: TRBV13; abundance: .; d_gene: TRBD1; j_gene: TRBJ2-7; CDR3aa: CASSPGQGTYEQYF; CDR3nt: TGTGCCAGCAGCCCTGGACAGGGGACCTACGAGCAGTACTTC
v_gene: TRBV30; abundance: .; d_gene: .; j_gene: TRBJ1-2; CDR3aa: CAWSVREGGYGYTF; CDR3nt: TGTGCCTGGAGTGTACGAGAGGGCGGCTATGGCTACACCTTC
v_gene: TRBV19; abundance: .; d_gene: .; j_gene: TRBJ1-6; CDR3aa: CASSISRTSSSYNSPLHF; CDR3nt: TGTGCCAGTAGTATATCTAGGACATCGAGCTCCTATAATTCACCCCTCCACTTT
v_gene: TRBV6-1; abundance: .; d_gene: TRBD2; j_gene: TRBJ2-4; CDR3aa: CASSEEEGGAKNIQYF; CDR3nt: TGTGCCAGCAGTGAAGAGGAGGGAGGGGCCAAAAACATTCAGTACTTC
v_gene: TRBV5-4; abundance: .; d_gene: TRBD1; j_gene: TRBJ1-1; CDR3aa: CASSLDRGRIIFF; CDR3nt: TGTGCCAGCAGCCTTGACAGGGGGCGCATCATTTTCTTT
v_gene: TRBV27; abundance: .; d_gene: .; j_gene: TRBJ2-2; CDR3aa: CASRGGGGRVNTGELFF; CDR3nt: TGTGCCAGCCGTGGGGGGGGCGGGAGAGTTAACACCGGGGAGCTGTTTTTT
v_gene: TRBV4-2; abundance: .; d_gene: .; j_gene: TRBJ2-3; CDR3aa: CASSQALADTQYF; CDR3nt: TGTGCCAGCAGCCAAGCCTTAGCAGATACGCAGTATTTT
v_gene: TRBV28; abundance: .; d_gene: .; j_gene: TRBJ1-5; CDR3aa: CASSSPLRGLNQPQHF; CDR3nt: TGTGCCAGCAGTTCCCCCCTGAGAGGGCTCAATCAGCCCCAGCATTTT
v_gene: TRBV2; abundance: .; d_gene: TRBD1; j_gene: TRBJ1-4; CDR3aa: CASRGSDRGKLFF; CDR3nt: TGTGCCAGCAGGGGTTCGGACAGGGGGAAACTGTTTTTT
v_gene: TRBV27; abundance: .; d_gene: TRBD1; j_gene: TRBJ1-1; CDR3aa: CASSSRQGISLMNTEAFF; CDR3nt: TGTGCCAGCAGTTCTCGACAGGGAATTTCTCTCATGAACACTGAAGCTTTCTTT
v_gene: TRBV5-8; abundance: once; d_gene: .; j_gene: TRBJ2-3; CDR3aa: CASSLVDGKTDTQYF; CDR3nt: TGTGCCAGCAGCTTGGTGGACGGGAAAACAGATACGCAGTATTTT
v_gene: TRBV18; abundance: .; d_gene: TRBD1; j_gene: TRBJ2-2; CDR3aa: CASSPRQGAAGELFF; CDR3nt: TGTGCCAGCTCACCGAGACAGGGGGCGGCCGGGGAGCTGTTTTTT
v_gene: TRBV27; abundance: .; d_gene: TRBD2; j_gene: TRBJ2-1; CDR3aa: CASSPFPGGPVDEQFF; CDR3nt: TGTGCCAGCAGTCCCTTTCCGGGAGGGCCAGTGGATGAGCAGTTCTTC
v_gene: TRBV20-1; abundance: once; d_gene: .; j_gene: TRBJ1-1; CDR3aa: CSSSEVGEAFF; CDR3nt: TGCAGTTCCTCGGAGGTCGGCGAAGCTTTCTTT
v_gene: TRBV25-1; abundance: .; d_gene: TRBD2; j_gene: TRBJ2-7; CDR3aa: CASSYASGSYEQYF; CDR3nt: TGTGCCAGCAGCTACGCTAGCGGGAGCTACGAGCAGTACTTC
v_gene: TRBV29-1; abundance: .; d_gene: TRBD1; j_gene: TRBJ2-2; CDR3aa: CSALQGATGELFF; CDR3nt: TGCAGCGCCCTACAGGGGGCCACCGGGGAGCTGTTTTTT
v_gene: TRBV30; abundance: .; d_gene: .; j_gene: TRBJ2-1; CDR3aa: CAWRGGGDYNEQFF; CDR3nt: TGTGCCTGGAGAGGGGGCGGGGATTACAATGAGCAGTTCTTC
v_gene: TRBV5-1; abundance: .; d_gene: .; j_gene: TRBJ1-1; CDR3aa: CASSSAANTEAFF; CDR3nt: TGCGCCAGCAGCTCGGCGGCGAACACTGAAGCTTTCTTT
v_gene: TRBV7-9; abundance: .; d_gene: .; j_gene: TRBJ2-7; CDR3aa: CASRSETGGSTYEQYF; CDR3nt: TGTGCCAGCAGGTCCGAGACAGGAGGTTCAACCTACGAGCAGTACTTC
v_gene: TRBV7-9; abundance: .; d_gene: .; j_gene: TRBJ1-5; CDR3aa: CASSLAAGVNQPQHF; CDR3nt: TGTGCCAGCAGCTTAGCCGCAGGGGTCAATCAGCCCCAGCATTTT
v_gene: TRBV5-6; abundance: .; d_gene: TRBD1; j_gene: TRBJ2-1; CDR3aa: CASSWGDRGTDEQFF; CDR3nt: TGTGCCAGCAGCTGGGGGGACAGGGGCACGGATGAGCAGTTCTTC
v_gene: TRBV9; abundance: .; d_gene: .; j_gene: TRBJ1-2; CDR3aa: CASGQNYGYTF; CDR3nt: TGTGCCAGCGGACAGAACTATGGCTACACCTTC
v_gene: TRBV21-1; abundance: .; d_gene: .; j_gene: TRBJ2-7; CDR3aa: CASSKEFGSGRIEQYF; CDR3nt: TGTGCCAGCAGCAAAGAGTTTGGTAGCGGGAGAATTGAGCAGTACTTC
v_gene: TRBV25-1; abundance: .; d_gene: .; j_gene: TRBJ1-5; CDR3aa: CASSRQGGNQPQHF; CDR3nt: TGTGCCAGCAGTAGGCAGGGCGGCAATCAGCCCCAGCATTTT
v_gene: TRBV7-3; abundance: few; d_gene: TRBD2; j_gene: TRBJ2-2; CDR3aa: CASSLGRAGGELFF; CDR3nt: TGTGCCAGCAGCTTAGGGAGGGCCGGCGGGGAGCTGTTTTTT
v_gene: TRBV5-8; abundance: .; d_gene: .; j_gene: TRBJ2-7; CDR3aa: CASSLVQNYEQYF; CDR3nt: TGTGCCAGCAGCTTGGTACAGAACTACGAGCAGTACTTC
v_gene: TRBV6-5; abundance: .; d_gene: .; j_gene: TRBJ1-1; CDR3aa: CASSYSSGGAFF; CDR3nt: TGTGCCAGCAGTTACTCATCAGGAGGAGCTTTCTTT
v_gene: TRBV12-5; abundance: .; d_gene: TRBD1; j_gene: TRBJ2-7; CDR3aa: CASGTDRGLSYEQYF; CDR3nt: TGTGCTAGTGGTACCGACAGGGGGTTGTCCTACGAGCAGTACTTC
v_gene: TRBV27; abundance: .; d_gene: TRBD1; j_gene: TRBJ1-1; CDR3aa: CASSGGGTGALNTEAFF; CDR3nt: TGTGCCAGCAGCGGGGGTGGGACAGGGGCTCTGAACACTGAAGCTTTCTTT
v_gene: TRBV5-6; abundance: .; d_gene: TRBD1; j_gene: TRBJ1-2; CDR3aa: CASSLQGTGHNYGYTF; CDR3nt: TGTGCCAGCAGCCTTCAGGGGACAGGCCATAACTATGGCTACACCTTC
v_gene: TRBV6-6; abundance: .; d_gene: .; j_gene: TRBJ2-4; CDR3aa: CASSSNSKNIQYF; CDR3nt: TGTGCCAGCAGTTCGAACAGCAAAAACATTCAGTACTTC
v_gene: TRBV6-6; abundance: .; d_gene: TRBD1; j_gene: TRBJ2-5; CDR3aa: CASSPRDRQKETQYF; CDR3nt: TGTGCCAGCAGTCCACGGGACAGACAGAAAGAGACCCAGTACTTC
v_gene: TRBV4-1; abundance: .; d_gene: TRBD2; j_gene: TRBJ2-1; CDR3aa: CASSHGASGRSDEQFF; CDR3nt: TGCGCCAGCAGCCATGGGGCTAGCGGGAGATCAGATGAGCAGTTCTTC
v_gene: TRBV27; abundance: few; d_gene: .; j_gene: TRBJ2-1; CDR3aa: CASSLTSTNEQFF; CDR3nt: TGTGCCAGCAGTTTAACTAGCACCAATGAGCAGTTCTTC
v_gene: TRBV9; abundance: .; d_gene: TRBD2; j_gene: TRBJ2-2; CDR3aa: CASSLYGTSASTGELFF; CDR3nt: TGTGCCAGCAGCCTATACGGGACTAGCGCTAGTACCGGGGAGCTGTTTTTT
v_gene: TRBV19; abundance: .; d_gene: TRBD1; j_gene: TRBJ1-2; CDR3aa: CASSIFPSTGLDGYTF; CDR3nt: TGTGCCAGTAGTATTTTCCCCTCGACAGGGCTGGACGGCTACACCTTC
v_gene: TRBV6-5; abundance: .; d_gene: .; j_gene: TRBJ2-5; CDR3aa: CASSYPGQRETQYF; CDR3nt: TGTGCCAGCAGTTACCCGGGTCAGCGGGAGACCCAGTACTTC
v_gene: TRBV6-1; abundance: .; d_gene: TRBD2; j_gene: TRBJ2-3; CDR3aa: CASNRLAEGTDTQYF; CDR3nt: TGTGCCAGCAACCGACTAGCGGAGGGCACAGATACGCAGTATTTT
v_gene: TRBV15; abundance: .; d_gene: .; j_gene: TRBJ1-5; CDR3aa: CATSRDPRVGQPQHF; CDR3nt: TGTGCCACCAGCAGAGACCCCCGGGTGGGTCAGCCCCAGCATTTT
v_gene: TRBV10-3; abundance: few; d_gene: TRBD1; j_gene: TRBJ2-3; CDR3aa: CATEDTGEDTQYF; CDR3nt: TGTGCCACCGAAGATACAGGGGAAGATACGCAGTATTTT
v_gene: TRBV19; abundance: .; d_gene: TRBD1; j_gene: TRBJ1-2; CDR3aa: CASSIQVGTANYGYTF; CDR3nt: TGTGCCAGTAGTATACAGGTCGGGACAGCTAACTATGGCTACACCTTC
v_gene: TRBV7-6; abundance: once; d_gene: .; j_gene: TRBJ2-5; CDR3aa: CASSLTTSGETQYF; CDR3nt: TGTGCCAGCAGCTTAACGACTAGTGGGGAGACCCAGTACTTC